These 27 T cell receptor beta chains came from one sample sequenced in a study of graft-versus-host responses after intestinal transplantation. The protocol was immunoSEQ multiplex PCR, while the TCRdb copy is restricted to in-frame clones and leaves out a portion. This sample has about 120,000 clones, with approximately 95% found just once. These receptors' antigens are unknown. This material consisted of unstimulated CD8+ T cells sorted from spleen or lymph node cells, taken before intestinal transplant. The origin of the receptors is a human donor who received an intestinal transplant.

The CDR3 nucleotides read TGTGCCAGCAGTCCACCAGGCCCGGCCTGGGAGCAGTACTTC. It is translated as CASSPPGPAWEQYF. This sequence joins TRBV28 and TRBJ2-7; unclear D gene. Trimming stripped 5 bases from V and 7 bases from J, with 18 bases between. CDR1 and CDR2 (germline): MDHEN, SYDVKM. The CDR3 extends over 14 amino acids.

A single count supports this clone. Written as DNA, the CDR3 is TGTGCCAGCAGCCCCTCAGCGGGAGGCCCCTACAATGAGCAGTTCTTC. It is translated as CASSPSAGGPYNEQFF. The rearrangement joins TRBV13 to TRBJ2-1; 9 nucleotides line up with TRBD2. From germline, CDR1 is PRHDT and CDR2 FYEKMQ (reference sequence). CDR3 length: 16 amino acids. V was pared by 5 bases and J by 2 bases, with 7 bases of the junction left unmatched.

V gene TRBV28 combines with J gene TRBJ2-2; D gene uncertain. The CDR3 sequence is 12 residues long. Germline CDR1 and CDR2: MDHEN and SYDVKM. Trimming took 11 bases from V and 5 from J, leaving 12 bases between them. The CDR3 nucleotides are TGTGCCGGATCTAGTACAACCGGGGAGCTGTTTTTT. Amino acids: CAGSSTTGELFF.

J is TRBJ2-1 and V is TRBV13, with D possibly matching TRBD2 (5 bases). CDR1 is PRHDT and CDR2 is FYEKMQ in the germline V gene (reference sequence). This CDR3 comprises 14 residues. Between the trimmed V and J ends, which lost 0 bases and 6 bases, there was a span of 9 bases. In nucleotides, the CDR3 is TGTGCCAGCAGCTTAGGCCACGGAGGCAATGAGCAGTTCTTC. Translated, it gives CASSLGHGGNEQFF.

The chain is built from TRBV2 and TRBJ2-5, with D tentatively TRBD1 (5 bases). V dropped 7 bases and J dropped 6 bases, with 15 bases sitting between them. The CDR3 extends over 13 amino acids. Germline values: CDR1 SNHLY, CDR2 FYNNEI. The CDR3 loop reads CASIRGKRQTQYF. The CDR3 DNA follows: TGTGCCAGCATAAGGGGAAAAAGGCAGACCCAGTACTTC. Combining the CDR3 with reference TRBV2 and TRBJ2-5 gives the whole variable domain EPEVTQTPSHQVTQMGQEVILRCVPISNHLYFYWYRQILGQKVEFLVSFYNNEISEKSEIFDDQFSVERPDGSNFTLKIRSTKLEDSAMYFCASIRGKRQTQYFGPGTRLLVL.

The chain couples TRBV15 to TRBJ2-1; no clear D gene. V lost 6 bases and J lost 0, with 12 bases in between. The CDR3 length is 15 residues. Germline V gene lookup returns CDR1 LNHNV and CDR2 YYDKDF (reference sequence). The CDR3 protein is CATSPTRRSYNEQFF. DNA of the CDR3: TGTGCCACCAGTCCTACTCGCCGCTCCTACAATGAGCAGTTCTTC.

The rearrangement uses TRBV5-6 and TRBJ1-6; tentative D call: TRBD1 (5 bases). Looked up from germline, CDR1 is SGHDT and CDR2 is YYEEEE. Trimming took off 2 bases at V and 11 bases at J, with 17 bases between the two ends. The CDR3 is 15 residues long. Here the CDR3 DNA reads TGTGCCAGCAGCTTAGATAACCCGGGACTGGCACCCCTCCACTTT. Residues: CASSLDNPGLAPLHF.

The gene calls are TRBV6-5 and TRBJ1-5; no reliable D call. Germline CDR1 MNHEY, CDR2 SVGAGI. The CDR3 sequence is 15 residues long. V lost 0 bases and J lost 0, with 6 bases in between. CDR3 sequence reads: CASSYSLTSNQPQHF. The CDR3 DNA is TGTGCCAGCAGTTACTCGCTCACTAGCAATCAGCCCCAGCATTTT.

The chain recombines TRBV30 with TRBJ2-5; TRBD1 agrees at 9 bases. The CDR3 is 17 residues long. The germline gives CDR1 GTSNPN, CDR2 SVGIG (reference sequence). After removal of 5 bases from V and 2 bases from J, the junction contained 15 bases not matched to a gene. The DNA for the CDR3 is TGTGCCTGGTGTACCCCGGCGACAGGGGGATCTCAAGAGACCCAGTACTTC. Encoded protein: CAWCTPATGGSQETQYF.

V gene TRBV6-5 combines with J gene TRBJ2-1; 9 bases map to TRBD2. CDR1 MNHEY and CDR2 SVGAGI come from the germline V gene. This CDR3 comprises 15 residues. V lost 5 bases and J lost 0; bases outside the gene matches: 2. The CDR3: CASSLSGSSYNEQFF. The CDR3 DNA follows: TGTGCCAGCAGTCTTAGCGGGAGCTCCTACAATGAGCAGTTCTTC.

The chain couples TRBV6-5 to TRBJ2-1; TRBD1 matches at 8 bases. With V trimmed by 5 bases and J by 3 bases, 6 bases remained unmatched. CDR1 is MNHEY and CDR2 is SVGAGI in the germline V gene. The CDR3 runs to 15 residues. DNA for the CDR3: TGTGCCAGCAGTCCACAGGGGGAGATCTACAATGAGCAGTTCTTC. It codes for CASSPQGEIYNEQFF.

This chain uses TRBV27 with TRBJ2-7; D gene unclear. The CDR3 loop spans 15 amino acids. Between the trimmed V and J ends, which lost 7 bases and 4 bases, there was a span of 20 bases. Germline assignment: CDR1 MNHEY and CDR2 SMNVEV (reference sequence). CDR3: CASTVLSGKGYEQYF. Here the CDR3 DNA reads TGTGCCAGCACCGTTTTGTCTGGGAAGGGTTACGAGCAGTACTTC.

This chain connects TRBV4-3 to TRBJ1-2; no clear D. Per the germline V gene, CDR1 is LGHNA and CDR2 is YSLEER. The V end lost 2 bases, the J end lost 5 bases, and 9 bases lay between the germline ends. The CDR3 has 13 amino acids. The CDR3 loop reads CASSQSTTYGYTF. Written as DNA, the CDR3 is TGCGCCAGCAGCCAAAGTACGACATATGGCTACACCTTC.

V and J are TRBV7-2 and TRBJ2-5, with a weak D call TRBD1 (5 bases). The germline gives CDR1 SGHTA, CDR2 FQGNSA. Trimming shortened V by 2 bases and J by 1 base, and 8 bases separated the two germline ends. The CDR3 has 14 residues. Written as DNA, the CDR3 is TGTGCCAGCAGCTTACAGGACACCCAAGAGACCCAGTACTTC. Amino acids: CASSLQDTQETQYF.

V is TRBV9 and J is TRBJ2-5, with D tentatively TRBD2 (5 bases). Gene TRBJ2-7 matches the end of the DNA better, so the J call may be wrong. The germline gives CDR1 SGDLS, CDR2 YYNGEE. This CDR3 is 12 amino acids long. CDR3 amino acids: CASSGTSYEQYF. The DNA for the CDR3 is TGTGCCAGCAGCGGGACTTCCTACGAGCAGTACTTC.

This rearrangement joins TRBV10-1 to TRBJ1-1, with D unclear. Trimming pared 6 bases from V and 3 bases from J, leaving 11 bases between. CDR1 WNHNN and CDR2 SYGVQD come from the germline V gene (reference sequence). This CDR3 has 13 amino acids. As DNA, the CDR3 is TGCGCCAGCAGAAGTGGACTGGACACTGAAGCTTTCTTT. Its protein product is CASRSGLDTEAFF.

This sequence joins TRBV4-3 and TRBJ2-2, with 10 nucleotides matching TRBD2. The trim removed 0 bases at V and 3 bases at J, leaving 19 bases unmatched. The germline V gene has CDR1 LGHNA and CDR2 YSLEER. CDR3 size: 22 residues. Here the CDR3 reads CASSQDPGLAAGGPSDTGELFF. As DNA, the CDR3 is TGCGCCAGCAGCCAAGACCCCGGGTTGGCAGCGGGAGGGCCATCGGACACCGGGGAGCTGTTTTTT.

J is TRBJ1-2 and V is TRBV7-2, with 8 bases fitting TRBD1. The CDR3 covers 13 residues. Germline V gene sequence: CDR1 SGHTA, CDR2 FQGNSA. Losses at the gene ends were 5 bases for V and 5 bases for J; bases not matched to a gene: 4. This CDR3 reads CASSLRTGYGYTF. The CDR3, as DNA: TGTGCCAGCAGCCTAAGGACAGGGTATGGCTACACCTTC.

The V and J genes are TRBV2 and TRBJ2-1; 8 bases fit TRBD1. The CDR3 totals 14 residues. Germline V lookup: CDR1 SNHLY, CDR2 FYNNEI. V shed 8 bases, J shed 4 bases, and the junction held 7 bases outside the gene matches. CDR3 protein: CASFQGASYNEQFF. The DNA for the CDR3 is TGTGCCAGCTTTCAGGGGGCTTCATACAATGAGCAGTTCTTC.

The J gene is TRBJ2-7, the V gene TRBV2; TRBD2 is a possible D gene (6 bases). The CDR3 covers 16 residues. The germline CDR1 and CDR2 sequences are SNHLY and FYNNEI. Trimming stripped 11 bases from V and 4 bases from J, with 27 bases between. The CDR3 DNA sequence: TGTGCCCAGCAACGATATGGGGAGGTATACCCTTACGAGCAGTACTTC. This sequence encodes CAQQRYGEVYPYEQYF.

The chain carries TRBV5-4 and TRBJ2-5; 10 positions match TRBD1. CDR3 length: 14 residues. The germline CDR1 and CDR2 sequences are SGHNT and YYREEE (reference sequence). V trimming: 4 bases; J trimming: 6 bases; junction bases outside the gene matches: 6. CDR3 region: CASSRGQGQQTQYF. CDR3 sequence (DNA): TGTGCCAGCAGCCGGGGACAGGGGCAGCAGACCCAGTACTTC.

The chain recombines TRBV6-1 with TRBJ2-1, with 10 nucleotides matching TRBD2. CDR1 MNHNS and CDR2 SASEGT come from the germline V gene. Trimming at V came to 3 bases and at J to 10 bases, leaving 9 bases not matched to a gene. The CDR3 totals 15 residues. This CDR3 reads CASSDPSGRGREQFF. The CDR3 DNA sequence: TGTGCCAGCAGTGATCCCAGCGGGAGGGGTAGGGAGCAGTTCTTC.

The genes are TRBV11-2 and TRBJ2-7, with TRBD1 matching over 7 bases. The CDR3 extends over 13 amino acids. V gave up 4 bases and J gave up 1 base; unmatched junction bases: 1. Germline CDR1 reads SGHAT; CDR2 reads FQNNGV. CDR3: CASSWGQSYEQYF. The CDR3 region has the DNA TGTGCCAGCAGCTGGGGACAGTCCTACGAGCAGTACTTC.

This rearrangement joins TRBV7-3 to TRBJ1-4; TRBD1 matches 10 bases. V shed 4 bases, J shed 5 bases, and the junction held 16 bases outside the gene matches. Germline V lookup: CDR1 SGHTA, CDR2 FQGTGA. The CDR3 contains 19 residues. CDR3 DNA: TGTGCCAGCAGCTATCCGGGACAGGGGACCTTAAGGGGGAATGAAAAACTGTTTTTT. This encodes CASSYPGQGTLRGNEKLFF.

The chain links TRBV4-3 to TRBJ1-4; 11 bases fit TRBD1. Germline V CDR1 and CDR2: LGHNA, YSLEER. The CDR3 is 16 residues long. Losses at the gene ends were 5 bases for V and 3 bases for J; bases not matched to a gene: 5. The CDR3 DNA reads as TGCGCCAGCAGCGACGGGACAGGGGGACCTAATGAAAAACTGTTTTTT. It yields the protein CASSDGTGGPNEKLFF.

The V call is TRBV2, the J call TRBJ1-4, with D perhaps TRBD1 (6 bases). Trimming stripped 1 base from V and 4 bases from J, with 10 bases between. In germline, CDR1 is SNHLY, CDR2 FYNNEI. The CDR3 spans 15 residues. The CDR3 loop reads CASSEEDSDNEKLFF. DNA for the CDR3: TGTGCCAGCAGTGAAGAGGACAGCGATAATGAAAAACTGTTTTTT.

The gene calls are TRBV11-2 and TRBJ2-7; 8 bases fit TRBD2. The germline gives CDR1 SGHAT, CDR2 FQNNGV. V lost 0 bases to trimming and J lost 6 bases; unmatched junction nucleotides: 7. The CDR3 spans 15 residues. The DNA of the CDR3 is TGTGCCAGCAGCTTAGATAGACTAGCGTTTGGCGAGCAGTACTTC. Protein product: CASSLDRLAFGEQYF.